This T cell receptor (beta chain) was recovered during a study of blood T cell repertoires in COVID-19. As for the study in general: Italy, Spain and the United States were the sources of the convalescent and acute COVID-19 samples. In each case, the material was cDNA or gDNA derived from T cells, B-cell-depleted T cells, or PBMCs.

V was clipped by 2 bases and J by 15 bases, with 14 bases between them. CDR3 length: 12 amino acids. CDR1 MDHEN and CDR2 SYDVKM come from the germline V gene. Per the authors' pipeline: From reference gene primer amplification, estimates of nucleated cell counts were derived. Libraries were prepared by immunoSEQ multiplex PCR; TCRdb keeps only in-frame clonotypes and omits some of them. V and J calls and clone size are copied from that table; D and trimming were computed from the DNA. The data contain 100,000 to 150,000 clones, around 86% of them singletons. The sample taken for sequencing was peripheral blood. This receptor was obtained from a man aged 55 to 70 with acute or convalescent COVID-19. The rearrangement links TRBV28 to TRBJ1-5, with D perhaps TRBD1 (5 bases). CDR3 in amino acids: CASSLGRNGGHF. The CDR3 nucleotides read TGTGCCAGCAGTTTAGGGCGAAACGGGGGGCATTTT.